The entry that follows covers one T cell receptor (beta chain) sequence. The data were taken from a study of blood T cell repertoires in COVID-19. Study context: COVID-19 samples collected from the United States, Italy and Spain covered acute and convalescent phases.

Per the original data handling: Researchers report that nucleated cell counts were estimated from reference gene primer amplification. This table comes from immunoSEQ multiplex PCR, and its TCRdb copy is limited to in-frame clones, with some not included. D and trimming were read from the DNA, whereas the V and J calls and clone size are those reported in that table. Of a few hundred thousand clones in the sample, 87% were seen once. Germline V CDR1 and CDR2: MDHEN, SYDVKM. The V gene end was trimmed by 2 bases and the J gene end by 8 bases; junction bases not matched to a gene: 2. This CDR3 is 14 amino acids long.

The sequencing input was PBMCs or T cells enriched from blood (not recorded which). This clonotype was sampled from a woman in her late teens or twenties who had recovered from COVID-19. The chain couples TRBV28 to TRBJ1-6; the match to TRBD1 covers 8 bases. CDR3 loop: CASSLRQGYSPLHF. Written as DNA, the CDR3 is TGTGCCAGCAGTTTAAGACAGGGGTATTCACCCCTCCACTTT.